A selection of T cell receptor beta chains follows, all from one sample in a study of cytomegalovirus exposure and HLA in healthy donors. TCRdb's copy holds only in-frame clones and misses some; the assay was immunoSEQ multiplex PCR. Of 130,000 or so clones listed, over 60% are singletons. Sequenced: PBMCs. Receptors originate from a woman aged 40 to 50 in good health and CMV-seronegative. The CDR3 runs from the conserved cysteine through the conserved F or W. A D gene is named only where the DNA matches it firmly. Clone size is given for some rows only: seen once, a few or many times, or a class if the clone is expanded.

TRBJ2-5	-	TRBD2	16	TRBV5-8	CASSLQGLAGGETQYF	TGTGCCAGCAGCCTGCAGGGCCTAGCGGGAGGCGAGACCCAGTACTTC
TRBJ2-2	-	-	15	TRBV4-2	CASSQEVLAAGELFF	TGTGCCAGCAGCCAAGAGGTATTAGCGGCCGGGGAGCTGTTTTTT
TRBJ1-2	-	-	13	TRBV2	CASMGRQGYGYTF	TGTGCCAGCATGGGGCGGCAGGGCTATGGCTACACCTTC
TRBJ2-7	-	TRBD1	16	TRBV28	CASSFPLGTGPYEQYF	TGTGCCAGCAGTTTCCCCCTTGGGACAGGGCCCTACGAGCAGTACTTC
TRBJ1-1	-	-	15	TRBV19	CASSTPSLGGTEAFF	TGTGCCAGTAGTACCCCGAGCCTCGGAGGGACTGAAGCTTTCTTT
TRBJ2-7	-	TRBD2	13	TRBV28	CASNSGRAYEQYF	TGTGCCAGCAACAGCGGGAGAGCCTACGAGCAGTACTTC
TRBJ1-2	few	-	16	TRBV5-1	CASSFLGASTNYGYTF	TGCGCCAGCAGCTTTCTAGGGGCGAGCACTAACTATGGCTACACCTTC
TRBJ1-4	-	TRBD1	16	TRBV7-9	CASTPGQGGFGEKLFF	TGTGCCAGCACCCCGGGACAGGGAGGTTTTGGAGAAAAACTGTTTTTT
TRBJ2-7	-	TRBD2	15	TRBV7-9	CSSSTSAGGSGEQYF	TGTTCCAGCAGCACCTCAGCGGGAGGGTCTGGGGAGCAGTACTTC
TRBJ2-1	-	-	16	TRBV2	CASSSGLTSSYNEQFF	TGTGCCAGCAGCAGTGGGCTAACTAGCTCCTACAATGAGCAGTTCTTC
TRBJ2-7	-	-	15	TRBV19	CASSILGGDSYEQYF	TGTGCCAGTAGTATCCTTGGCGGGGACTCGTACGAGCAGTACTTC
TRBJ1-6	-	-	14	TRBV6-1	CASSGNQGDSPLHF	TGTGCCAGCAGCGGAAACCAAGGGGATTCACCCCTCCACTTT
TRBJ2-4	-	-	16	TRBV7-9	CASSTIPGVVKNSQYF	TGTGCCAGCAGTACGATACCGGGGGTGGTCAAAAACAGTCAGTACTTC
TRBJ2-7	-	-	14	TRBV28	CASSAPEARYEQYF	TGTGCCAGCAGTGCCCCTGAGGCCCGCTACGAGCAGTACTTC
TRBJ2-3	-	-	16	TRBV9	CASSVTNGEGADTQYF	TGTGCCAGCAGCGTAACGAACGGGGAGGGGGCAGATACGCAGTATTTT
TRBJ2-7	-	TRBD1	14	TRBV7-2	CASSNGQGAYEQYF	TGTGCCAGCAGCAACGGACAGGGGGCGTACGAGCAGTACTTC
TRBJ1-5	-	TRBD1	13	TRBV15	CATSGYSGGAKHF	TGTGCCACCAGCGGATATTCAGGGGGCGCAAAGCATTTT